This T cell receptor (beta chain) was documented in a study of T cell responses to AZD1222 COVID-19 vaccine. Study details: Pooling was applied to second doses at about 4 or about 12 weeks. Whole-study findings and limits: Clonal diversity may have been underestimated, and the donors were mostly white British, with more females than males. Along spike, vaccine-associated CD4 TCRs were found throughout, with dominance at 160-218 and 743-854. Every sample of the repertoires postdated the peak T cell response.

The V gene lost 5 bases and the J gene lost 6 bases, with 10 bases spanning the gap. CDR1 is MDHEN and CDR2 is SYDVKM in the germline V gene. There are 12 residues in the CDR3. Data came from immunoSEQ multiplex PCR; TCRdb stores just in-frame clones and leaves some out. The sample holds 99,000 or so clones, 88% seen once. Details on this clone: Its antigen is currently unknown.

The chain recombines TRBV28 with TRBJ1-2; unclear D gene. The sample in question was peripheral blood, obtained on day 0 of AZD1222 vaccination. The receptor's source is an adult in good health. CDR3 residues: CASSPRSHGYTF. The CDR3 DNA reads TGTGCCAGCAGTCCCCGGAGCCATGGCTACACCTTC.